The 19 T cell receptor beta chains below all came from one sample that was sequenced in a study of OX40 agonist ivuxolimab in advanced cancers. Sequencing used immunoSEQ multiplex PCR; TCRdb keeps in-frame clones, though not all of them. The data hold around 72,000 clones, with approximately 78% observed a single time. Sequencing used CD4+ or CD8+ T cells sorted from blood, obtained in a trial of the OX40 agonist ivuxolimab. These receptors were taken from an adult with an advanced solid tumor such as melanoma, head and neck, liver or kidney cancer.

Only a few counts were recorded for this clone. The V call is TRBV6-5, the J call TRBJ2-1, with D unresolved. CDR1 MNHEY and CDR2 SVGAGI come from the germline V gene. The germline V and J ends were trimmed by 6 bases and 2 bases, with 8 bases remaining between them. The CDR3 is 13 residues long. The CDR3 reads CASRSRAYNEQFF. In DNA, the CDR3 is TGTGCCAGCAGGAGCCGGGCCTACAATGAGCAGTTCTTC.

This chain uses TRBV5-1 with TRBJ2-2; no reliable D call. V shed 3 bases and J shed 2 bases, with 8 bases lying between them. Germline lookup yields CDR1 SGHRS and CDR2 YFSETQ. CDR3 length equals 14 residues. The CDR3 loop reads CASSSDVNTGELFF. The CDR3, as DNA: TGCGCCAGCAGCTCCGATGTTAACACCGGGGAGCTGTTTTTT.

This clone was counted once. This chain joins TRBV28 and TRBJ1-2; no definite D call. The CDR3 runs to 15 residues. Germline V CDR1 and CDR2: MDHEN, SYDVKM. Trimming took 3 bases from V and 1 from J, leaving 12 bases between them. The CDR3 DNA reads as TGTGCCAGCAGTTTTTCCCCACCTGATAACTATGGCTACACCTTC. Amino acids: CASSFSPPDNYGYTF.

The V gene is TRBV27, the J gene TRBJ1-3; 8 bases map to TRBD1. The germline V gene encodes CDR1 MNHEY and CDR2 SMNVEV (reference sequence). CDR3 length: 18 amino acids. Trimming cost V 2 bases and J 1 base; bases outside gene matches: 10. The CDR3 DNA sequence: TGTGCCAGCAGTTTAACGGGACAGGCGTTTCGATCTGGAAACACCATATATTTT. It codes for CASSLTGQAFRSGNTIYF.

This chain connects TRBV13 to TRBJ2-3; D is unclear. The germline V gene has CDR1 PRHDT and CDR2 FYEKMQ (reference sequence). CDR3 length: 14 residues. The ends were cut back, 1 base at V and 5 bases at J, with 10 bases in the middle. The CDR3 sequence is CASSLVAVQDTQYF. In DNA, the CDR3 is TGTGCCAGCAGCTTAGTGGCAGTACAAGATACGCAGTATTTT.

The chain links TRBV11-1 to TRBJ2-7; 10 bases line up with TRBD2. The CDR3 sequence is 15 residues long. Trimming at V came to 4 bases and at J to 4 bases, leaving 7 bases not matched to a gene. The V gene's germline CDR1 is SGHAT and CDR2 FQDESV (reference sequence). The CDR3 region has the DNA TGTGCCAGCAGCTCGCTAGCGGGAGAAGCTTACGAGCAGTACTTC. Its protein product is CASSSLAGEAYEQYF.

V is TRBV6-6 and J is TRBJ2-1, with TRBD2 as a possible D gene (6 bases). CDR1 is MNHNY, CDR2 SVGAGI, per germline (reference sequence). This CDR3 has 13 amino acids. The ends were cut back, 6 bases at V and 5 bases at J, with 11 bases in the middle. The CDR3 DNA follows: TGTGCCAGCAGACTGGGACTCCACAATGAGCAGTTCTTC. This encodes CASRLGLHNEQFF.

The V call is TRBV11-2, the J call TRBJ1-1, with no clear D. V was shortened by 5 bases and J by 0 bases, with 10 bases between the two germline ends. The CDR3 spans 14 residues. Germline CDR1 and CDR2: SGHAT and FQNNGV. The CDR3 sequence is CASSAVSMNTEAFF. CDR3 nucleotide sequence: TGTGCCAGCAGCGCGGTCAGCATGAACACTGAAGCTTTCTTT.

The DNA of the CDR3 is TGTGCCAGCTCACCACCGGGGGTTGCCGGGGAGCTGTTTTTT. Amino acids: CASSPPGVAGELFF. The chain uses TRBV18 and TRBJ2-2; D may correspond to TRBD1 or TRBD2 (5 bases each). CDR3 length: 14 amino acids. The germline V gene has CDR1 KGHSH and CDR2 LQKENI. Trimming took 0 bases from V and 6 from J, leaving 8 bases between them.

This clone was observed a handful of times. The chain links TRBV5-1 to TRBJ2-1; TRBD2 matches 7 bases. From germline, CDR1 is SGHRS and CDR2 YFSETQ. V lost 5 bases to trimming and J lost 4 bases; unmatched junction nucleotides: 9. The CDR3 has 15 amino acids. CDR3 nucleotide sequence: TGCGCCAGCAGAGTTAGGCTAGCGGAGTACAATGAGCAGTTCTTC. Residues: CASRVRLAEYNEQFF. Based on the CDR3 plus reference TRBV5-1 and TRBJ2-1, the full variable domain is KAGVTQTPRYLIKTRGQQVTLSCSPISGHRSVSWYQQTPGQGLQFLFEYFSETQRNKGNFPGRFSGRQFSNSRSEMNVSTLELGDSALYLCASRVRLAEYNEQFFGPGTRLTVL.

This clone was seen a handful of times. The rearrangement links TRBV7-9 to TRBJ2-7; 7 bases line up with TRBD1. The length of the CDR3 is 15 residues. Germline V gives CDR1 SEHNR, CDR2 FQNEAQ (reference sequence). Germline trimming cut 6 bases from V and 2 bases from J; bases unmatched to any gene: 10. The CDR3 sequence is CASRSKTGNTYEQYF. As DNA, the CDR3 is TGTGCCAGCAGGTCTAAGACAGGGAACACCTACGAGCAGTACTTC. Full variable domain (remainder filled in from reference TRBV7-9 and TRBJ2-7): DTGVSQNPRHKITKRGQNVTFRCDPISEHNRLYWYRQTLGQGPEFLTYFQNEAQLEKSRLLSDRFSAERPKGSFSTLEIQRTEQGDSAMYLCASRSKTGNTYEQYFGPGTRLTVT.

V gene TRBV7-9 combines with J gene TRBJ2-7, with D perhaps matching TRBD1 (8 bases). Germline V gives CDR1 SEHNR, CDR2 FQNEAQ (reference sequence). CDR3 length: 14 amino acids. Trimming shortened V by 4 bases and J by 5 bases, and 15 bases separated the two germline ends. In DNA form, the CDR3 reads TGTGCCAGCAGCTATCGGACAGGGAGGGACGAGCAGTACTTC. It is translated as CASSYRTGRDEQYF.

This clone turned up a few times. The chain couples TRBV2 to TRBJ2-2; D tentatively fits TRBD1 or TRBD2 (6 bases each). V was clipped by 7 bases and J by 5 bases, with 17 bases between them. This CDR3 has 15 residues. Germline-derived CDR1 and CDR2 are SNHLY and FYNNEI. The CDR3 bases are TGTGCCAGCAAGTTGTTGGGGGCGGGGACCGGGGAGCTGTTTTTT. Translating gives CASKLLGAGTGELFF. Variable domain in full (rest from reference TRBV2 and TRBJ2-2): EPEVTQTPSHQVTQMGQEVILRCVPISNHLYFYWYRQILGQKVEFLVSFYNNEISEKSEIFDDQFSVERPDGSNFTLKIRSTKLEDSAMYFCASKLLGAGTGELFFGEGSRLTVL.

This sequence joins TRBV7-8 and TRBJ2-7; either TRBD1 or TRBD2 may fit D (6 bases each). Germline CDR1 is SGHVS and CDR2 is FQNEAQ. Trimming removed 3 bases at V and 2 bases at J, with 8 bases between. This CDR3 has 13 residues. In nucleotides, the CDR3 is TGTGCCAGCAGCTTGGGGGGCACCTACGAGCAGTACGTC. Amino acid sequence: CASSLGGTYEQYV.

The rearrangement uses TRBV18 and TRBJ1-2, with 7 bases fitting TRBD1. CDR1 is KGHSH, CDR2 LQKENI, per germline. Trimming cost V 6 bases and J 6 bases; bases outside gene matches: 13. The CDR3 loop spans 15 amino acids. The CDR3 coding sequence is TGTGCCAGCTCCCCCGTCAGGGGGGGTCGCGATGGCTACACCTTC. Translating gives CASSPVRGGRDGYTF.

The chain uses TRBV6-6 and TRBJ1-2; D might be TRBD1 (6 bases). This CDR3 has 13 amino acids. Trimming shortened V by 4 bases and J by 4 bases, and 10 bases separated the two germline ends. From germline, CDR1 is MNHNY and CDR2 SVGAGI (reference sequence). As DNA, the CDR3 is TGTGCCAGCAGTTGGGACACCGGCTATGGCTACACCTTC. This codes for CASSWDTGYGYTF.

This clone has just a few counts. The chain links TRBV6-6 to TRBJ2-1; D unclear. Germline assignment: CDR1 MNHNY and CDR2 SVGAGI (reference sequence). The CDR3 totals 12 residues. V was pared by 7 bases and J by 8 bases, with 12 bases between. CDR3 sequence (DNA): TGTGCCAGCAAGAGCCCCCAGGATGAGCAGTTCTTC. Amino acids: CASKSPQDEQFF.

In its sample, this clone was seen once. The rearrangement uses TRBV20-1 and TRBJ2-7, with D hard to call. Germline CDR1 is DFQATT and CDR2 is SNEGSKA (reference sequence). The CDR3 is 11 residues long. The V end was cut by 5 bases, the J end by 6 bases, with 11 bases between. Written as DNA, the CDR3 is TGCAGTGCTTTAGACTTCCCCGAGCAGTACTTC. It codes for CSALDFPEQYF.

This rearrangement joins TRBV4-2 to TRBJ2-5; 7 nucleotides align to TRBD2. Germline V gene lookup returns CDR1 LGHNA and CDR2 YNFKEQ. With V trimmed by 1 base and J by 4 bases, 0 bases remained unmatched. This CDR3 region has 13 residues. CDR3 sequence: CASSQASGETQYF. CDR3 nucleotides: TGTGCCAGCAGCCAAGCTAGCGGAGAGACCCAGTACTTC.